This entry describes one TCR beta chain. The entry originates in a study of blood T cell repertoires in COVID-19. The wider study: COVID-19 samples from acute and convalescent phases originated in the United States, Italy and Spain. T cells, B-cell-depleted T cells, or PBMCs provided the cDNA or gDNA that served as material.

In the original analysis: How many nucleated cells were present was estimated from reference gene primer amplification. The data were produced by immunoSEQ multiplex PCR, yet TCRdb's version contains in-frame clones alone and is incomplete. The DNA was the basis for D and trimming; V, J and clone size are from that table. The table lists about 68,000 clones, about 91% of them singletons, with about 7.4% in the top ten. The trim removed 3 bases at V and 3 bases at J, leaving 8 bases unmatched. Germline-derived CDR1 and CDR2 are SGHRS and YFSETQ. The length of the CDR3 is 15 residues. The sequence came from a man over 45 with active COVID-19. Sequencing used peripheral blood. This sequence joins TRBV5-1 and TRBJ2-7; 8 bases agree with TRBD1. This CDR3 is CASSSPTGVGYEQYF. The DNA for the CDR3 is TGCGCCAGCAGCTCACCGACAGGGGTGGGCTACGAGCAGTACTTC.